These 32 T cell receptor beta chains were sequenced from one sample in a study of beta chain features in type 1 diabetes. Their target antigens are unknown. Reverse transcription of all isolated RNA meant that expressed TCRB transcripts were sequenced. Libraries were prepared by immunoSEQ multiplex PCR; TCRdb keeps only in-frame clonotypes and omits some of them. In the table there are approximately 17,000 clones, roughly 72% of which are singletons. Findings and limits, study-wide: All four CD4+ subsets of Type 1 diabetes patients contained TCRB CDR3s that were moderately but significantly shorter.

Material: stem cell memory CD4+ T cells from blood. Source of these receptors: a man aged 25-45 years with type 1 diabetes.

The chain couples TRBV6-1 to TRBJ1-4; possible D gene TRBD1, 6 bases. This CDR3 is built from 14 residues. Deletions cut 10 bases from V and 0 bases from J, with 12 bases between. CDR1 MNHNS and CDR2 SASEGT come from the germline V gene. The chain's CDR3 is CAIGQPSTNEKLFF. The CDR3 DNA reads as TGTGCCATAGGACAGCCTTCAACTAATGAAAAACTGTTTTTT.

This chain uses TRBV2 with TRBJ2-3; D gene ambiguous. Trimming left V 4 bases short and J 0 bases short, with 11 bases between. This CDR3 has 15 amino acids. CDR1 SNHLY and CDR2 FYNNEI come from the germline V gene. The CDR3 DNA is TGTGCCAGCAGTGTGGAGCGCCTTAGCACAGATACGCAGTATTTT. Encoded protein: CASSVERLSTDTQYF.

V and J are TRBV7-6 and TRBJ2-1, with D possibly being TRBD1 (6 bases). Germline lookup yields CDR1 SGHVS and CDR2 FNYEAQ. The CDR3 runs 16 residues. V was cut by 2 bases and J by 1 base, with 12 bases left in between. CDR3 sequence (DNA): TGTGCCAGCAGCTTATATTCAGGGGAATCCTACAATGAGCAGTTCTTC. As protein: CASSLYSGESYNEQFF.

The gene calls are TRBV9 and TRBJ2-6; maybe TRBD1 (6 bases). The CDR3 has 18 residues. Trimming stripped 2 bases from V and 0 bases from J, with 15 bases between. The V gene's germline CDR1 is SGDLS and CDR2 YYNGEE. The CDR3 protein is CASSVRTVSLSGANVLTF. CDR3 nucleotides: TGTGCCAGCAGCGTTCGGACAGTTTCTCTCTCTGGGGCCAACGTCCTGACTTTC.

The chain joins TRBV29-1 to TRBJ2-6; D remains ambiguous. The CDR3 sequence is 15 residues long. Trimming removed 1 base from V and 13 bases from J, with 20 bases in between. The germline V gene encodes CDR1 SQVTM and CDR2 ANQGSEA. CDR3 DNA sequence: TGCAGCGTTGAAGGCGGTGGGTCCGCAAATCGGGTCCTGACTTTC. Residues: CSVEGGGSANRVLTF.

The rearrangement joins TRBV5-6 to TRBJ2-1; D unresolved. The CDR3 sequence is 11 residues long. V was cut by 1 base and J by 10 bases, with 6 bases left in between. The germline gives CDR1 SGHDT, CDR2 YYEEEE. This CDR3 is CASSLNREQFF. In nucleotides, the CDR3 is TGTGCCAGCAGCTTGAACCGGGAGCAGTTCTTC.

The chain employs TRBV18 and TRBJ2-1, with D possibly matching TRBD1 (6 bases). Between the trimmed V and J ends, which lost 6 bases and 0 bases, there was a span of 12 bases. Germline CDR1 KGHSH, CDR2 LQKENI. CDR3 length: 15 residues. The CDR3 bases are TGTGCCAGCTCCCCAGGACAGAGCTCCTACAATGAGCAGTTCTTC. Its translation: CASSPGQSSYNEQFF.

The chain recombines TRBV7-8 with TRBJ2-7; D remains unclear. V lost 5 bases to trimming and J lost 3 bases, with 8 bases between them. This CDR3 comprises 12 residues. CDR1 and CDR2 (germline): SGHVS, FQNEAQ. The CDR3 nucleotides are TGTGCCAGCAGCCCCGACAACTACGAGCAGTACTTC. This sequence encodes CASSPDNYEQYF.

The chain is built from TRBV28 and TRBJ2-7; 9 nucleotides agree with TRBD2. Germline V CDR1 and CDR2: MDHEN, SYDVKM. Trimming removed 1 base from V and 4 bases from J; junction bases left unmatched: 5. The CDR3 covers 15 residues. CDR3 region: CASSLSGTSSYEQYF. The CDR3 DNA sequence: TGTGCCAGCAGTTTATCCGGGACTAGCAGTTACGAGCAGTACTTC.

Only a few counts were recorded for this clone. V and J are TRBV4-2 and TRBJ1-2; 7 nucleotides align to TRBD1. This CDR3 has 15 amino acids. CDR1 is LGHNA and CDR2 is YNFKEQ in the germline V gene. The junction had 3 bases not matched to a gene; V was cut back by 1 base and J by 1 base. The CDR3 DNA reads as TGTGCCAGCAGCCAAGTCGCAGGGGGTAACTATGGCTACACCTTC. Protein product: CASSQVAGGNYGYTF.

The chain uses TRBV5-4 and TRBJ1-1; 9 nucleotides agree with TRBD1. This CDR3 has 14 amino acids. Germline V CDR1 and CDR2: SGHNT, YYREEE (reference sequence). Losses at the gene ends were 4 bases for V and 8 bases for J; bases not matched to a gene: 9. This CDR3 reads CASSPDRGRGEAFF. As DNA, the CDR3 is TGTGCCAGCAGCCCGGACAGGGGCCGGGGGGAAGCTTTCTTT.

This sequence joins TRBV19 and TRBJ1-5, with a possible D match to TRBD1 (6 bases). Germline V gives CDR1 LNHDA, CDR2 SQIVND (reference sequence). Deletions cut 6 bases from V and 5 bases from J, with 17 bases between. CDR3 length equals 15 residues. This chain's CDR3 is CASRPGVGVDQPQHF. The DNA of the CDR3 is TGTGCCAGTAGACCAGGGGTAGGGGTGGATCAGCCCCAGCATTTT.

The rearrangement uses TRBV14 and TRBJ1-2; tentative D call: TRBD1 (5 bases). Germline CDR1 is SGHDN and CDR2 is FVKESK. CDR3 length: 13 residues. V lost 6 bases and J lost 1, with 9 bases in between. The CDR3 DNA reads TGTGCCAGCAGTCGGACAAATAACTATGGCTACACCTTC. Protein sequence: CASSRTNNYGYTF. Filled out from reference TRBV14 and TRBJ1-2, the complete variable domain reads EAGVTQFPSHSVIEKGQTVTLRCDPISGHDNLYWYRRVMGKEIKFLLHFVKESKQDESGMPNNRFLAERTGGTYSTLKVQPAELEDSGVYFCASSRTNNYGYTFGSGTRLTVV.

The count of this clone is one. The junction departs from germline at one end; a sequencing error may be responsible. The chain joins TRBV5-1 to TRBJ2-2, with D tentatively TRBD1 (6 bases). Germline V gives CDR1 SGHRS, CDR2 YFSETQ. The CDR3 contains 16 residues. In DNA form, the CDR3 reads TGCGCCAGCAGGTTGGGGGCAGGCGCGAACACCGGGGAGCTGTTTTTT. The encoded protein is CASRLGAGANTGELFF.

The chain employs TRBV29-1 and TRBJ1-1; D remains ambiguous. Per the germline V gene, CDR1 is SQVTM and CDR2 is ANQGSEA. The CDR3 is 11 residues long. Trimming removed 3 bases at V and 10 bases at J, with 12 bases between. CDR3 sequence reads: CSVEKRVGAFF. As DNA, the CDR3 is TGCAGCGTTGAGAAGCGGGTCGGAGCTTTCTTT. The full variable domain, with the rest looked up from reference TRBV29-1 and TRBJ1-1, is SAVISQKPSRDICQRGTSLTIQCQVDSQVTMMFWYRQQPGQSLTLIATANQGSEATYESGFVIDKFPISRPNLTFSTLTVSNMSPEDSSIYLCSVEKRVGAFFGQGTRLTVV.

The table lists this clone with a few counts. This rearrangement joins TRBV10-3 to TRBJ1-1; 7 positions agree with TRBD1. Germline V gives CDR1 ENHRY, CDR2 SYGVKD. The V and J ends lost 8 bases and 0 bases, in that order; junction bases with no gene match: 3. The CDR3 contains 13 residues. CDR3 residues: CAIGGTVNTEAFF. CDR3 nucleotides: TGTGCCATCGGGGGGACAGTGAACACTGAAGCTTTCTTT.

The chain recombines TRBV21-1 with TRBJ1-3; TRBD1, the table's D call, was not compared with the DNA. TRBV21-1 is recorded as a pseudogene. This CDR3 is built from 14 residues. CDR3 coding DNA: TGTGCCAGCAGCAACGGACACTCTGGAAACACCATATATTTT. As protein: CASSNGHSGNTIYF.

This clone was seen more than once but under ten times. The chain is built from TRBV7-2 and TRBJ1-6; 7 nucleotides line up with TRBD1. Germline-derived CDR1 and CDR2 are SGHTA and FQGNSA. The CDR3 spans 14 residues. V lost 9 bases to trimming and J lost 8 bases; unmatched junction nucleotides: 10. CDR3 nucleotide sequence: TGTGCCAGTTATCCCGGGACAGACTATTCACCCCTCCACTTT. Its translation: CASYPGTDYSPLHF. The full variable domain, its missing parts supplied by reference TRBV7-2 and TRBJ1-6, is GAGVSQSPSNKVTEKGKDVELRCDPISGHTALYWYRQSLGQGLEFLIYFQGNSAPDKSGLPSDRFSAERTGGSVSTLTIQRTQQEDSAVYLCASYPGTDYSPLHFGNGTRLTVT.

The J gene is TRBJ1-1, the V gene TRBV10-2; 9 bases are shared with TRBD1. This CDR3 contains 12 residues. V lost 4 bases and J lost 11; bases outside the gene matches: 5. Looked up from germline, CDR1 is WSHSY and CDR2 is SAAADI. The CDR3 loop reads CASSAGDREAFF. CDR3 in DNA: TGCGCCAGCAGTGCCGGGGACAGGGAGGCTTTCTTT.

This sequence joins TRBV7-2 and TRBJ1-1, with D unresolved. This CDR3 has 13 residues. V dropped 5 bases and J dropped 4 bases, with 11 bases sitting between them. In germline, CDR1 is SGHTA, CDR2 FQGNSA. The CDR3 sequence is CASSTLQLTEAFF. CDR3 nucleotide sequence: TGTGCCAGCAGCACTTTACAGCTCACTGAAGCTTTCTTT. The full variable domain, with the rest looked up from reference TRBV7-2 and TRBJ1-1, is GAGVSQSPSNKVTEKGKDVELRCDPISGHTALYWYRQSLGQGLEFLIYFQGNSAPDKSGLPSDRFSAERTGGSVSTLTIQRTQQEDSAVYLCASSTLQLTEAFFGQGTRLTVV.

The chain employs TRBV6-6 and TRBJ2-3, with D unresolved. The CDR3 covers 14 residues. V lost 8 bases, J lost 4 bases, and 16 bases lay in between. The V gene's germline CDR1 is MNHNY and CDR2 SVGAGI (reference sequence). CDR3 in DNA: TGTGCCAGCCGCGCCCCTCCTTCGTCAGATACGCAGTATTTT. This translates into CASRAPPSSDTQYF.

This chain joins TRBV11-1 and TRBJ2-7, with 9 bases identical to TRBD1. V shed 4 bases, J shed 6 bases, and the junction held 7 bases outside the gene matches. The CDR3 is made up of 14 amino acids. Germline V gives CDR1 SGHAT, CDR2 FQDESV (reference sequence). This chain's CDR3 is CASSSRDRDPEQYF. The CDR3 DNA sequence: TGTGCCAGCAGCTCCCGGGACAGGGACCCCGAGCAGTACTTC.

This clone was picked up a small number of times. CDR3 coding DNA: TGTGCCAGCAGCTTAGAACGGCGGGGGCCGGGTGAGCAGTTCTTC. Amino acids: CASSLERRGPGEQFF. The V and J genes are TRBV7-8 and TRBJ2-1, with D possibly being TRBD2 (7 bases). The CDR3 sequence is 15 residues long. CDR1 is SGHVS, CDR2 FQNEAQ, per germline. V was trimmed by 1 base and J by 9 bases, leaving 16 bases between them.

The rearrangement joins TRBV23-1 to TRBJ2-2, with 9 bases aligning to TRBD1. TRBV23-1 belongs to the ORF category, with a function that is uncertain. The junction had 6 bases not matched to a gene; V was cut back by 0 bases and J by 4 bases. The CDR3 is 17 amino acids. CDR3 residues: CASSQSAGTGTTGELFF. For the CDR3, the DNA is TGCGCCAGCAGTCAATCCGCCGGGACAGGGACCACCGGGGAGCTGTTTTTT.

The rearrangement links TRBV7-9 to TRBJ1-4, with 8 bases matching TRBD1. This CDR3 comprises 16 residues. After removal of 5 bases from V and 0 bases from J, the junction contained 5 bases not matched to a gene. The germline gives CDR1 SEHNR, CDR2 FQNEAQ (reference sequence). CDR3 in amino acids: CASSRGQAATNEKLFF. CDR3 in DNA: TGTGCCAGCAGCAGGGGACAGGCTGCAACTAATGAAAAACTGTTTTTT.

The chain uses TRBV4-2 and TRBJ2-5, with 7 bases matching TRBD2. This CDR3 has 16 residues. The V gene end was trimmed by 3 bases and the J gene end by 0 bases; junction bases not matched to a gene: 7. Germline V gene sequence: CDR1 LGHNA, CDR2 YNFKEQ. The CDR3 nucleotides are TGTGCCAGCAGCCAGGCTACCAGCGGGGACCAAGAGACCCAGTACTTC. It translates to CASSQATSGDQETQYF.

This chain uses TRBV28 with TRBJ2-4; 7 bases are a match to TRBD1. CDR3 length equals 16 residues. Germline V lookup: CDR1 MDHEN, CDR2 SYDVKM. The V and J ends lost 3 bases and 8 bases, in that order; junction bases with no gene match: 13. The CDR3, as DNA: TGTGCCAGCAGTTTGATTGGGGGAACAGGGGTAGACATTCAGTACTTC. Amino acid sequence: CASSLIGGTGVDIQYF.

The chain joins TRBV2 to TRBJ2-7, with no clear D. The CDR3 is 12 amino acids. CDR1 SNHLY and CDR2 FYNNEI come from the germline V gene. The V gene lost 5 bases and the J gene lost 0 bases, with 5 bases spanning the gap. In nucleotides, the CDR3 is TGTGCCAGCAGTTCCCTCTCCTACGAGCAGTACTTC. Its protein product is CASSSLSYEQYF.

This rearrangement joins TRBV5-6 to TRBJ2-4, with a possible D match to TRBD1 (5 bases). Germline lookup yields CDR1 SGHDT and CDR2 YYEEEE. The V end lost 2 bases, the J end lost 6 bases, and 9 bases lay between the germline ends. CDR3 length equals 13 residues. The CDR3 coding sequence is TGTGCCAGCAGCTTCGACAGAACAAACATTCAGTACTTC. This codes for CASSFDRTNIQYF.

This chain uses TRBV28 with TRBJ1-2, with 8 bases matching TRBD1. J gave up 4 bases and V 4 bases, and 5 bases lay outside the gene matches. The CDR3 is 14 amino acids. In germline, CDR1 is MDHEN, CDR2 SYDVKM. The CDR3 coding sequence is TGTGCCAGCAGTTCCCCGGACAGGGTCTATGGCTACACCTTC. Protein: CASSSPDRVYGYTF.

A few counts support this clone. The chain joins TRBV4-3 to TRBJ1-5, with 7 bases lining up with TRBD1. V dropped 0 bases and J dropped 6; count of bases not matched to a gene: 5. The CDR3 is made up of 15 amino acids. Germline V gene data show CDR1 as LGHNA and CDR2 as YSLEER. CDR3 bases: TGCGCCAGCAGCCAAGAGACAGGGCGAGGTCAGCCCCAGCATTTT. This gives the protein CASSQETGRGQPQHF.

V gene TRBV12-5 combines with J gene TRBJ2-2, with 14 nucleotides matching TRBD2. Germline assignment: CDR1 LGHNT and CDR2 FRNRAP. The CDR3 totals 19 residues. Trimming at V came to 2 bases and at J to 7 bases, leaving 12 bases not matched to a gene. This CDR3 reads CASGLIGTSGGRGGGELFF. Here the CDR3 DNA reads TGTGCTAGTGGTTTGATCGGGACTAGCGGGGGTCGAGGGGGCGGGGAGCTGTTTTTT.